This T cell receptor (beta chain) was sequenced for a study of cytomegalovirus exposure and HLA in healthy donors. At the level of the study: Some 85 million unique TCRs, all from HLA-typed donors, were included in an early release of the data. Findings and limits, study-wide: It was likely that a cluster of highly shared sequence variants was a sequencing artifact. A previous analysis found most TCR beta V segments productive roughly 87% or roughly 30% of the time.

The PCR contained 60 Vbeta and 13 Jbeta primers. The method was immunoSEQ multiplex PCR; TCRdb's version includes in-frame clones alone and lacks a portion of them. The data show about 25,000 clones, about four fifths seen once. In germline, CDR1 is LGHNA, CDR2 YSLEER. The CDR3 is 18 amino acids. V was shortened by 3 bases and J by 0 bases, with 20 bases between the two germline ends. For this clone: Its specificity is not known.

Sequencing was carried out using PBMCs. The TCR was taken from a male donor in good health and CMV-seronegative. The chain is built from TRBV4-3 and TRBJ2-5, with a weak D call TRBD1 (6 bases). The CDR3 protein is CASSQYKQGEGYQETQYF. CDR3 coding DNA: TGCGCCAGCAGCCAGTACAAACAGGGAGAAGGGTACCAAGAGACCCAGTACTTC.